This T cell receptor (beta chain) was captured in a study of cytomegalovirus exposure and HLA in healthy donors. About the research overall: A prior study identified 110 million or so unique TCR beta sequences from 190 million or so T cells. Regarding the study as a whole: Later analysis associated a missense DCLRE1C variant with TCR beta V- and J-gene trimming. Apart from CMV serostatus, no immune exposure information was available. Relative to the roughly 690-donor mean, N-insertions were reportedly fewer in an Asian-associated ancestry cluster in a later analysis.

Germline V gene data show CDR1 as SNHLY and CDR2 as FYNNEI. Trimming took 4 bases from V and 4 from J; bases not matched to a gene: 4. The CDR3 consists of 13 residues. Researchers ran the PCR with 60 Vbeta and 13 Jbeta primers. Assay used: immunoSEQ multiplex PCR; TCRdb lists only in-frame clones, some missing. The sample yields over 100,000 clones, roughly 83% seen once. About this clone: Its specificity is not known.

The sequence was obtained from a woman under 30 in good health and CMV-seropositive. The source material was PBMCs. The genes are TRBV2 and TRBJ2-7, with 7 positions matching TRBD1. DNA of the CDR3: TGTGCCAGCAGTGCGACAGGGCCTTACGAGCAGTACTTC. It translates to CASSATGPYEQYF. The whole variable domain, filled in from reference TRBV2 and TRBJ2-7, reads EPEVTQTPSHQVTQMGQEVILRCVPISNHLYFYWYRQILGQKVEFLVSFYNNEISEKSEIFDDQFSVERPDGSNFTLKIRSTKLEDSAMYFCASSATGPYEQYFGPGTRLTVT.